A single sample is the source of the 24 T cell receptor beta chains below, sequenced in a study of blood T cell repertoires in COVID-19. Method: immunoSEQ multiplex PCR; TCRdb's copy keeps in-frame clones and lacks some. This sample yields over 85,000 clones, of which 60% to 80% are seen a single time; roughly 10% belongs to the top ten. Input material: peripheral blood. Receptors were obtained from a man aged 60-69 years with active or convalescent COVID-19.

The rearrangement links TRBV7-2 to TRBJ1-1; 7 nucleotides line up with TRBD1. V shed 1 base, J shed 0 bases, and the junction held 8 bases outside the gene matches. The germline V gene encodes CDR1 SGHTA and CDR2 FQGNSA. The CDR3 is 17 residues long. The chain's CDR3 is CASSLVPQGKMNTEAFF. The CDR3 DNA follows: TGTGCCAGCAGCTTAGTGCCACAGGGGAAAATGAACACTGAAGCTTTCTTT.

The chain combines TRBV10-3 with TRBJ2-7; 8 positions agree with TRBD2. The J segment lost 2 bases and the V segment lost 2 bases, leaving 5 bases of the junction unmatched. CDR3 length: 15 amino acids. The V gene's germline CDR1 is ENHRY and CDR2 SYGVKD. The CDR3 sequence: CAISEGSGGAYEQYV. The CDR3 coding sequence is TGTGCCATCAGTGAGGGTTCCGGGGGGGCCTACGAGCAGTACGTC.

The V and J genes are TRBV2 and TRBJ2-2; 9 bases fit TRBD1. The germline gives CDR1 SNHLY, CDR2 FYNNEI. After removal of 11 bases from V and 3 bases from J, the junction contained 13 bases not matched to a gene. This CDR3 comprises 16 residues. CDR3 sequence: CAGSSTGQGDTGELFF. CDR3 in DNA: TGTGCCGGGAGTTCTACGGGACAGGGAGACACCGGGGAGCTGTTTTTT.

This clone was counted once. The chain is built from TRBV19 and TRBJ1-1; maybe TRBD1 (6 bases). Germline V lookup: CDR1 LNHDA, CDR2 SQIVND (reference sequence). Trimming pared 5 bases from V and 1 base from J, leaving 8 bases between. The CDR3 runs 13 residues. This chain's CDR3 is CASSYRENTEAFF. In DNA form, the CDR3 reads TGTGCCAGTAGTTACAGGGAGAACACTGAAGCTTTCTTT.

The chain couples TRBV5-1 to TRBJ2-1; 7 bases match TRBD2. The germline V gene encodes CDR1 SGHRS and CDR2 YFSETQ. V lost 4 bases to trimming and J lost 2 bases; unmatched junction nucleotides: 9. This CDR3 is 16 amino acids long. In nucleotides, the CDR3 is TGCGCCAGCAGCCGGGATCTAGCGGAAGCCTACAATGAGCAGTTCTTC. It translates to CASSRDLAEAYNEQFF. The full variable domain, in which reference TRBV5-1 and TRBJ2-1 provide the parts outside the CDR3, is KAGVTQTPRYLIKTRGQQVTLSCSPISGHRSVSWYQQTPGQGLQFLFEYFSETQRNKGNFPGRFSGRQFSNSRSEMNVSTLELGDSALYLCASSRDLAEAYNEQFFGPGTRLTVL.

The chain combines TRBV28 with TRBJ1-1, with D uncertain. V lost 8 bases, J lost 4 bases, and 14 bases lay in between. The CDR3 is 13 amino acids. CDR1 and CDR2 (germline): MDHEN, SYDVKM. CDR3 DNA: TGTGCCAGCGAACTCGCCCGGGGCACTGAAGCTTTCTTT. Translating gives CASELARGTEAFF.

The rearrangement joins TRBV28 to TRBJ1-5; D is perhaps TRBD1 (5 bases). V was clipped by 2 bases and J by 2 bases, with 7 bases between them. The germline V gene has CDR1 MDHEN and CDR2 SYDVKM. The CDR3 loop spans 14 amino acids. Written as DNA, the CDR3 is TGTGCCAGCAGTTTAGGCAGGGGCAATCAGCCCCAGCATTTT. Amino acid sequence: CASSLGRGNQPQHF.

The rearrangement joins TRBV5-6 to TRBJ1-6, with D possibly TRBD1 on 6 matching bases. The CDR3 extends over 14 amino acids. CDR1 is SGHDT and CDR2 is YYEEEE in the germline V gene. With 4 bases removed from V and 8 bases from J, the gap between germline ends came to 13 bases. This chain's CDR3 is CASSEQGRDSPLHF. In DNA, the CDR3 is TGTGCCAGCAGCGAACAGGGAAGGGATTCACCCCTCCACTTT.

This clone was observed a handful of times. V usage is TRBV5-8 and J usage is TRBJ1-5, with TRBD1 identical over 8 bases. Trimming cost V 0 bases and J 0 bases; bases outside gene matches: 11. The germline gives CDR1 SGHTS, CDR2 YDEGEE. This CDR3 has 19 residues. The CDR3 protein is CASSLVLTGESYSNQPQHF. CDR3 coding DNA: TGTGCCAGCAGCTTGGTTCTGACAGGGGAATCCTATAGCAATCAGCCCCAGCATTTT.

The J gene is TRBJ1-2, the V gene TRBV12-5; D may be TRBD1 (6 bases). There are 15 residues in the CDR3. Germline V CDR1 and CDR2: LGHNT, FRNRAP. V was pared by 1 base and J by 4 bases, with 13 bases between. For the CDR3, the DNA is TGTGCTAGTGGTTTGGGGGGGCACCGTTTCTATGGCTACACCTTC. As protein: CASGLGGHRFYGYTF.

This clone has just a few counts. The chain links TRBV7-9 to TRBJ2-2, with 12 bases lining up with TRBD2. V dropped 5 bases and J dropped 4; count of bases not matched to a gene: 2. This CDR3 region has 15 residues. Germline-derived CDR1 and CDR2 are SEHNR and FQNEAQ (reference sequence). This chain's CDR3 is CASSRLAGVTGELFF. Written as DNA, the CDR3 is TGTGCCAGCAGCCGACTAGCGGGAGTCACCGGGGAGCTGTTTTTT.

The chain combines TRBV27 with TRBJ2-3, with 16 nucleotides matching TRBD2. The CDR3 loop spans 17 amino acids. The germline V gene has CDR1 MNHEY and CDR2 SMNVEV (reference sequence). Trimming removed 5 bases from V and 10 bases from J; junction bases left unmatched: 12. CDR3 DNA sequence: TGTGCCAGCAGTCATCGGGGACTAGCGGGAGGGCCAATGGCGCAGTATTTT. As protein: CASSHRGLAGGPMAQYF.

The chain joins TRBV18 to TRBJ2-1; TRBD1 might be the D (6 bases). CDR1 and CDR2 from the germline V gene are KGHSH and LQKENI. CDR3 size: 13 residues. Trimming removed 3 bases at V and 12 bases at J, with 15 bases between. The chain's CDR3 is CASSPPSKTGQFF. DNA of the CDR3: TGTGCCAGCTCACCCCCCTCCAAGACAGGGCAGTTCTTC.

This clone was seen a few times. The chain uses TRBV5-1 and TRBJ2-3; D may be TRBD1 (6 bases). CDR3 length: 13 residues. Germline-derived CDR1 and CDR2 are SGHRS and YFSETQ. The ends were cut back, 3 bases at V and 4 bases at J, with 9 bases in the middle. Here the CDR3 reads CASSSSGADTQYF. CDR3 nucleotide sequence: TGCGCCAGCAGCTCTTCAGGGGCAGATACGCAGTATTTT.

The chain joins TRBV30 to TRBJ1-5, with a tentative D call TRBD1 (5 bases). Germline lookup yields CDR1 GTSNPN and CDR2 SVGIG (reference sequence). The CDR3 has 13 amino acids. Trimming took off 2 bases at V and 4 bases at J, with 9 bases between the two ends. The CDR3 spells CAWSPGPNQPQHF. CDR3 DNA: TGTGCCTGGAGTCCAGGGCCAAATCAGCCCCAGCATTTT.

V and J are TRBV3-1 (or the pseudogene TRBV3-2) and TRBJ2-5; TRBD1 might be the D (7 bases). Per the germline V gene, CDR1 is LGHDT and CDR2 is YNNKEL (reference sequence). This CDR3 is built from 14 residues. Trimming stripped 8 bases from V and 4 bases from J, with 17 bases between. The CDR3 is CASGDREVGETQYF. In DNA, the CDR3 is TGTGCCAGCGGTGACAGGGAGGTGGGAGAGACCCAGTACTTC.

The chain employs TRBV6-6 and TRBJ1-2; TRBD1 agrees at 10 bases. The CDR3 totals 16 residues. In germline, CDR1 is MNHNY, CDR2 SVGAGI (reference sequence). V trimming: 2 bases; J trimming: 1 base; junction bases outside the gene matches: 4. CDR3 residues: CASSYTDRGLNYGYTF. The CDR3 nucleotides read TGTGCCAGCAGTTACACCGACAGGGGGCTTAACTATGGCTACACCTTC.

This clone was counted only a few times. V gene TRBV18 combines with J gene TRBJ2-7; TRBD1 is a possible D gene (5 bases). V dropped 1 base and J dropped 3 bases, with 13 bases sitting between them. The CDR3 consists of 15 residues. Per the germline V gene, CDR1 is KGHSH and CDR2 is LQKENI. CDR3 coding DNA: TGTGCCAGCTCACCACTTGCAGGGTCACTCTACGAGCAGTACTTC. It is translated as CASSPLAGSLYEQYF.

The genes are TRBV5-1 and TRBJ2-2, with 10 bases fitting TRBD2. CDR3 length: 16 amino acids. Trimming at V came to 0 bases and at J to 4 bases, leaving 3 bases not matched to a gene. The germline V gene encodes CDR1 SGHRS and CDR2 YFSETQ. CDR3 in amino acids: CASSLASGRGTGELFF. CDR3 sequence (DNA): TGCGCCAGCAGCTTGGCTAGCGGGAGAGGCACCGGGGAGCTGTTTTTT. The variable domain in full, with the rest retrieved from reference TRBV5-1 and TRBJ2-2, is KAGVTQTPRYLIKTRGQQVTLSCSPISGHRSVSWYQQTPGQGLQFLFEYFSETQRNKGNFPGRFSGRQFSNSRSEMNVSTLELGDSALYLCASSLASGRGTGELFFGEGSRLTVL.

The chain links TRBV10-3 to TRBJ2-3; 8 positions agree with TRBD2. V shed 5 bases, J shed 0 bases, and the junction held 19 bases outside the gene matches. The CDR3 is 20 residues long. CDR1 and CDR2 (germline): ENHRY, SYGVKD. The chain's CDR3 is CAISSTSLQREPLSTDTQYF. As DNA, the CDR3 is TGTGCCATCAGTTCAACCTCCCTCCAGCGGGAGCCCTTAAGCACAGATACGCAGTATTTT.

V usage is TRBV7-8 and J usage is TRBJ1-5; no clear D. The V gene's germline CDR1 is SGHVS and CDR2 FQNEAQ. This CDR3 is 13 amino acids long. V lost 5 bases, J lost 3 bases, and 8 bases lay in between. CDR3 region: CASSIIINQPQHF. CDR3 DNA sequence: TGTGCCAGCAGCATCATCATCAATCAGCCCCAGCATTTT.

This clone was recorded only once. This sequence joins TRBV28 and TRBJ2-1; TRBD2 aligns across 7 bases. With 6 bases clipped from V and 7 bases from J, the junction kept 12 bases outside the gene matches. The CDR3 has 15 residues. CDR1 is MDHEN and CDR2 is SYDVKM in the germline V gene. In nucleotides, the CDR3 is TGTGCCAGCAGCCGAGCGGGGAGTTTTCGAAATGAGCAGTTCTTC. This codes for CASSRAGSFRNEQFF. The entire variable domain, with the rest obtained from reference TRBV28 and TRBJ2-1, is as follows: DVKVTQSSRYLVKRTGEKVFLECVQDMDHENMFWYRQDPGLGLRLIYFSYDVKMKEKGDIPEGYSVSREKKERFSLILESASTNQTSMYLCASSRAGSFRNEQFFGPGTRLTVL.

The chain employs TRBV5-1 and TRBJ1-1; D remains ambiguous. CDR1 and CDR2 from the germline V gene are SGHRS and YFSETQ. The germline V and J ends were trimmed by 0 bases and 5 bases, with 8 bases remaining between them. The CDR3 spans 13 residues. CDR3 protein: CASSLGPGTEAFF. The CDR3 nucleotides read TGCGCCAGCAGCTTGGGCCCGGGGACTGAAGCTTTCTTT.

The chain is built from TRBV19 and TRBJ2-2; D unclear. The CDR3 has 14 amino acids. The germline gives CDR1 LNHDA, CDR2 SQIVND (reference sequence). V was pared by 3 bases and J by 6 bases, with 11 bases between. The chain's CDR3 is CASSIASVAGELFF. The CDR3 nucleotides read TGTGCCAGTAGTATCGCCTCGGTGGCCGGGGAGCTGTTTTTT.